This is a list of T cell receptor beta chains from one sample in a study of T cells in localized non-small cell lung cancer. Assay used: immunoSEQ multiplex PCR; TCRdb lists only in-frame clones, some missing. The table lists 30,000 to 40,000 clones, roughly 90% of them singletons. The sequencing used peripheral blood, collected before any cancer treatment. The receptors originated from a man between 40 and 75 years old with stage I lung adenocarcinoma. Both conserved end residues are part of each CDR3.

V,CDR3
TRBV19,CASRERSNEKLFF
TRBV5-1,CASSMAMADTQYF
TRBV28,CASSSGQGIQETQYF
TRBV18,CASSPEANYGYTF
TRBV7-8,CASSWGTGLTDTQYF
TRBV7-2,CASSYGVNTEAFF
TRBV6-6,CASSYVASNYGYTF
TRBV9,CASSVGGANTEAFF
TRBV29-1,CSVDPNGWNTEAFF
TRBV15,CATSRNSGGNYEQYF
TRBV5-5,CASSLYPDNEKLFF
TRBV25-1,CASSVSYNYGYTF
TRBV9,CASSATGTVGANVLTF
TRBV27,CASSLIAGGLGGTGELFF
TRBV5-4,CASRRGGATDTQYF
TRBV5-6,CASSSIDRSGYTF
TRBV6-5,CASTKLGTEGAFF
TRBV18,CASSTRDGQETQYF
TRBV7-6,CASSLEGLVIYNEQFF
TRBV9,CASSVVGWGETQYF
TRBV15,CATSRDLMTGPVTDTQYF
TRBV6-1,CASSEAGQRNYEQYF
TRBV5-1,CASSTGGSLSEQYF
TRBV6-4,CASSDLAGADTQYF
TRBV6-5,CASAGTGDNSPLHF
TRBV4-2,CASSQEGGGPTTYEQYF
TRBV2,CASKPSGALLNEQFF
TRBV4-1,CASSRWGDNTDTQYF